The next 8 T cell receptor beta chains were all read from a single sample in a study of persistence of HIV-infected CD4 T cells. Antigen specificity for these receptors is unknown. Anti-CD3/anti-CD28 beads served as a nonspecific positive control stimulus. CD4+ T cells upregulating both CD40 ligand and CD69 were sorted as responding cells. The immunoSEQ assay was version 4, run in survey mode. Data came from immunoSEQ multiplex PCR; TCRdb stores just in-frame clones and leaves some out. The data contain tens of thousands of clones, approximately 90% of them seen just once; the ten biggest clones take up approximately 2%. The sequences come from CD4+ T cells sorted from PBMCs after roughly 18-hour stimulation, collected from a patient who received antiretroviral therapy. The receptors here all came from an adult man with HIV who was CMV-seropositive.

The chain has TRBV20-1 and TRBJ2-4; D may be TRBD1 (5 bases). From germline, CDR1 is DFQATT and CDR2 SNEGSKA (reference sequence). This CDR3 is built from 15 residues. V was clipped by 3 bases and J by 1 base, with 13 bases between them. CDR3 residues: CSASRPSGAKNIQYF. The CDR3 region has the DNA TGCAGTGCTAGTCGCCCCTCAGGGGCCAAAAACATTCAGTACTTC.

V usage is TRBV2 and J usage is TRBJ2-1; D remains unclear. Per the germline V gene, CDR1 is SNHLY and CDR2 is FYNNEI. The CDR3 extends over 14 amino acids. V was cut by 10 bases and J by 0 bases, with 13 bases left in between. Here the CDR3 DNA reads TGTGCCACCCAGGTGGGTAGCTCCTACAATGAGCAGTTCTTC. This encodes CATQVGSSYNEQFF.

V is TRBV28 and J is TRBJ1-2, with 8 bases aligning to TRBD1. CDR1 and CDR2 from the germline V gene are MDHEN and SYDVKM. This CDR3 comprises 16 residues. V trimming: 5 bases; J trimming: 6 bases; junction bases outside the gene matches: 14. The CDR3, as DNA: TGTGCCAGCAGTATATCGAGACAGGGGTTGAATAATGGCTACACCTTC. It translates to CASSISRQGLNNGYTF.

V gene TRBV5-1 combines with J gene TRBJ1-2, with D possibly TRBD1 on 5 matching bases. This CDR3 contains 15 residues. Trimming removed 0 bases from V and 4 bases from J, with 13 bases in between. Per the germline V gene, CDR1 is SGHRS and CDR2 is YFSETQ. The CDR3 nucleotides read TGCGCCAGCAGCTTGGTCGGGGCGACCTTCTATGGCTACACCTTC. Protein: CASSLVGATFYGYTF.

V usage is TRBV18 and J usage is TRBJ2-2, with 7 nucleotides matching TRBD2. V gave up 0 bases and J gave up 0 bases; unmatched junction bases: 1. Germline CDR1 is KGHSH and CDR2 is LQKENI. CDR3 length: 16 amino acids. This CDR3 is CASSPPSGTNTGELFF. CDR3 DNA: TGTGCCAGCTCACCACCGAGCGGGACGAACACCGGGGAGCTGTTTTTT.

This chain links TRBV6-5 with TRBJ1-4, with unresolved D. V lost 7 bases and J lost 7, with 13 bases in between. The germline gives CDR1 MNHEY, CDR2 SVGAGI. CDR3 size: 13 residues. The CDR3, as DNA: TGTGCCAGCACGGTGGGGAATCGTGAAAAACTGTTTTTT. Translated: CASTVGNREKLFF.

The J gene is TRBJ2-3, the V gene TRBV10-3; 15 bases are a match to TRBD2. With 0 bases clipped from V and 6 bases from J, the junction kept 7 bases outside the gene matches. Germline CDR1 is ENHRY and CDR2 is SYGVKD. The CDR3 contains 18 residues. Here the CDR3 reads CAISESGLAGGQRDTQYF. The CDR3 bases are TGTGCCATCAGTGAGTCGGGACTAGCGGGGGGCCAAAGGGATACGCAGTATTTT.

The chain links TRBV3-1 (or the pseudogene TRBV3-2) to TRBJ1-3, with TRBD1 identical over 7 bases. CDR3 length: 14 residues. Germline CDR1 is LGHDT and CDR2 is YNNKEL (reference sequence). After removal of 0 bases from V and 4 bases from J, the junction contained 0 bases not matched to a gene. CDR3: CASSQEGGGNTIYF. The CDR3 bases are TGTGCCAGCAGCCAAGAAGGGGGCGGAAACACCATATATTTT.